A selection of T cell receptor beta chains follows, all from one sample in a study of cytomegalovirus exposure and HLA in healthy donors. Sequencing used immunoSEQ multiplex PCR; TCRdb keeps in-frame clones, though not all of them. The table includes 100,000 to 150,000 clones, 84% detected once. Sequencing was carried out using PBMCs. The receptors come from a young woman in good health and CMV-seropositive. The CDR3 runs from the conserved cysteine through the conserved F or W. The order of the fields is V gene, D gene, clone size, J gene, CDR3 DNA, CDR3 protein. A D gene is named only where the DNA matches it firmly. For some rows the clone size is stated as once, few or many, or as a class when expanded; others skip it.

TRBV18	TRBD2	.	TRBJ2-2	TGTGCCAGCTCCCGACTAGCGGGGCCCGGAGGGACCGGGGAGCTGTTTTTT	CASSRLAGPGGTGELFF
TRBV7-9	.	few	TRBJ1-2	TGTGCCAGCAGCCACCTTTCGGCTAACTATGGCTACACCTTC	CASSHLSANYGYTF
TRBV25-1	.	few	TRBJ1-4	TGTGCCAGCAGTGAGCGGCCAACTAATGAAAAACTGTTTTTT	CASSERPTNEKLFF
TRBV12-2	.	.	TRBJ2-7	TGTGCAAGTCGCTCCCCGCAGGCTTCCTACGAGCAGTACTTC	CASRSPQASYEQYF
TRBV6-5	TRBD1	.	TRBJ1-5	TGTGCCAGCAGACCCCACAGGGGCCAGCAGCCCCAGCATTTT	CASRPHRGQQPQHF
TRBV9	TRBD1	.	TRBJ2-5	TGTGCCAGCAGCGTTTCAGGGACAGGGGTTCAAGAGACCCAGTACTTC	CASSVSGTGVQETQYF
TRBV5-8	TRBD2	.	TRBJ2-3	TGTGCCAGCAGCTTGGAGCCGAGACGGGGGGAGAAAGATACGCAGTATTTT	CASSLEPRRGEKDTQYF
TRBV4-1	TRBD2	.	TRBJ2-1	TGCGCCAGCAGCCAAACACTAGCGGGGGGTTCCTACAATGAGCAGTTCTTC	CASSQTLAGGSYNEQFF
TRBV9	TRBD1	.	TRBJ2-7	TGTGCCAGCGGGACAGGGCAATACGAGCAGTACTTC	CASGTGQYEQYF
TRBV7-9	.	.	TRBJ2-6	TGTGCCAGCAGCTTAGAAAGGGGCTCTGGGGCCAACGTCCTGACTTTC	CASSLERGSGANVLTF
TRBV9	.	.	TRBJ2-1	TGTGCCAGCAGCGGCCAGGGCTACAATGAGCAGTTCTTC	CASSGQGYNEQFF
TRBV5-6	TRBD1	.	TRBJ2-3	TGTGCCAGCAGCTTGGATAGGACAGGGACAGATACGCAGTATTTT	CASSLDRTGTDTQYF
TRBV27	.	.	TRBJ1-2	TGTGCCAGCAGCCAGGGGCCCAACTATGGCTACACCTTC	CASSQGPNYGYTF
TRBV27	TRBD1	.	TRBJ2-7	TGTGCCAGTACCCCGACAGGGAGCTACGAGCAGTACTTC	CASTPTGSYEQYF
TRBV7-9	TRBD1	.	TRBJ2-1	TGTGCCAGCAGCCCGGGGACAGACAATGAGCAGTTCTTC	CASSPGTDNEQFF
TRBV5-4	.	.	TRBJ2-7	TGTGCCAGCAGCTTAGGCGGGGTCACCTACGAGCAGTACTTC	CASSLGGVTYEQYF
TRBV6-1	.	.	TRBJ1-4	TGTGCCAGCATGTGGCACAGGGAGGGTGAAAAACTGTTTTTT	CASMWHREGEKLFF
TRBV6-6	.	.	TRBJ2-3	TGTGCTGTTAACCGGGGGGCAGGAGATACGCAGTATTTT	CAVNRGAGDTQYF
TRBV6-1	TRBD1	.	TRBJ1-1	TGTGCCAGCAGCCTAACAGGGGTGAACACTGAAGCTTTCTTT	CASSLTGVNTEAFF
TRBV10-3	TRBD2	.	TRBJ2-7	TGTGCCATCAAAGAAAATCCAGCGGGGGGGCCAAAAGAGCAGTACTTC	CAIKENPAGGPKEQYF
TRBV12-5	.	.	TRBJ1-1	TGTGCTAGTGGTTTGGAGGAGGGACTTGGAGCTTTCTTT	CASGLEEGLGAFF
TRBV12-5	.	.	TRBJ1-1	TGTGCTAGTGGTTTAGGGGGTGGAGGCACTGAAGCTTTCTTT	CASGLGGGGTEAFF
TRBV7-9	.	.	TRBJ2-5	TGTTCCAGCAGCTTGCCTAGCGACGCGACCCAGTACTTC	CSSSLPSDATQYF
TRBV5-4	TRBD2	.	TRBJ2-3	TGTGCCAGCAGCCCGGGACTAGCGGAGGTCACAGATACGCAGTATTTT	CASSPGLAEVTDTQYF
TRBV18	.	once	TRBJ2-5	TGTGCCAGCTCACTCACCGCGACACAAGAGACCCAGTACTTC	CASSLTATQETQYF
TRBV29-1	.	.	TRBJ1-4	TGCAGCGTTGGACCAAGGGGCGCGGAAAAACTGTTTTTT	CSVGPRGAEKLFF
TRBV7-7	TRBD1	.	TRBJ2-7	TGTGCTAGCAGCTTAGAGGGGACAGGGTACTACGAGCAGTACTTC	CASSLEGTGYYEQYF
TRBV10-3	.	.	TRBJ2-2	TGTGCCATCAGTGAGTCCGGACCGCTGCGGGGCACCGGGGAGCTGTTTTTT	CAISESGPLRGTGELFF
TRBV4-1	TRBD1	.	TRBJ1-6	TGCGCCAGCAGCCCGATCGGGACAGGTCCATTATCACCCCTCCACTTT	CASSPIGTGPLSPLHF
TRBV2	.	.	TRBJ2-5	TGTGCCACATCCCAGGGACAAGAGACCCAGTACTTC	CATSQGQETQYF
TRBV7-9	TRBD1	.	TRBJ1-1	TGTGCCAGCAGCGCAGACAGGGTCCTGAACACTGAAGCTTTCTTT	CASSADRVLNTEAFF
TRBV6-5	TRBD1	.	TRBJ1-2	TGTGCCAGCAGTCTCGACAGGGACGGCTATGGCTACACCTTC	CASSLDRDGYGYTF
TRBV7-3	.	.	TRBJ2-1	TGTGCCAGCAGCTTTGGAGGTGAGCAGTTCTTC	CASSFGGEQFF
TRBV9	TRBD2	.	TRBJ2-3	TGTGCCAGCAGCGTGGGACTAGCGGGGGGGCGTAAAGGCACAGATACGCAGTATTTT	CASSVGLAGGRKGTDTQYF
TRBV11-1	.	.	TRBJ2-5	TGTGCCAGCAGCTATCAGGGAGGCGAGACCCAGTACTTC	CASSYQGGETQYF
TRBV7-9	.	.	TRBJ2-7	TGTGCCAGCAGCTACGGACAGTACGAGCAGTACTTC	CASSYGQYEQYF
TRBV25-1	.	.	TRBJ2-5	TGTGCCAGCAGTGAAGAGGGGGGGAATGGCGAAGAGACCCAGTACTTC	CASSEEGGNGEETQYF
TRBV5-4	.	.	TRBJ1-6	TGTGCCAGCAGCTTTGGGGGGGCCGATAATTCACCCCTCCACTTT	CASSFGGADNSPLHF
TRBV14	TRBD2	.	TRBJ2-5	TGTGCCAGCAGCCAAGATCCAGCGGGGGTACCTCAGGAGACCCAGTACTTC	CASSQDPAGVPQETQYF
TRBV5-6	.	.	TRBJ1-1	TGTGCCAGCAGCCCCTACCGGTACAAAGGGGTGAACACTGAAGCTTTCTTT	CASSPYRYKGVNTEAFF
TRBV5-4	TRBD2	.	TRBJ2-3	TGTGCCAGCAGCTCACTAGCGGGGGACTCCTATACGCAGTATTTT	CASSSLAGDSYTQYF